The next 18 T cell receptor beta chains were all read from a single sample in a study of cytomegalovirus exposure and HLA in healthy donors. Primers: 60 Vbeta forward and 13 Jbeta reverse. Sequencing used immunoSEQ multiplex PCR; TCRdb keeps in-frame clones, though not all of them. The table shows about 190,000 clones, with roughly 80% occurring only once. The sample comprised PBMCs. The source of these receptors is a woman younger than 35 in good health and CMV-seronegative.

CDR3 DNA: TGCAGCGTCAAGGGGGACTATGGCTACACCTTC. The encoded protein is CSVKGDYGYTF. The chain uses TRBV20-1 and TRBJ1-2; maybe TRBD1 (6 bases). The CDR3 is 11 residues long. In germline, CDR1 is DFQATT, CDR2 SNEGSKA (reference sequence).

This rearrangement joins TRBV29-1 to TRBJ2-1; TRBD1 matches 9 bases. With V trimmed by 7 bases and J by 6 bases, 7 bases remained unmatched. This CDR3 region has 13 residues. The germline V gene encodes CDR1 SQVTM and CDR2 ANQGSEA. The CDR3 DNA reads TGCAGCGGGGGACAGGGTCCCCCCAATGAGCAGTTCTTC. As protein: CSGGQGPPNEQFF.

DNA for the CDR3: TGTGCCAGTAGTATTGGGCAGGGGAACGGGGCCAACGTCCTGACTTTC. This gives the protein CASSIGQGNGANVLTF. The rearrangement links TRBV19 to TRBJ2-6; tentatively, D is TRBD1 (6 bases). The V and J ends lost 3 bases and 4 bases respectively, with 13 bases between them. Germline CDR1 is LNHDA and CDR2 is SQIVND (reference sequence). The length of the CDR3 is 16 residues.

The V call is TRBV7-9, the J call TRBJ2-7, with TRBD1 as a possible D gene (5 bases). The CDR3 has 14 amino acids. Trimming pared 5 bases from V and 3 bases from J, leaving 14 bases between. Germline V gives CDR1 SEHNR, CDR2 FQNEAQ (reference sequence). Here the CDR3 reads CASSPLTEYYEQYF. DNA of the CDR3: TGTGCCAGCAGCCCGTTGACAGAGTACTACGAGCAGTACTTC. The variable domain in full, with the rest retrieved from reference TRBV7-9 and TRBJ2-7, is DTGVSQNPRHKITKRGQNVTFRCDPISEHNRLYWYRQTLGQGPEFLTYFQNEAQLEKSRLLSDRFSAERPKGSFSTLEIQRTEQGDSAMYLCASSPLTEYYEQYFGPGTRLTVT.

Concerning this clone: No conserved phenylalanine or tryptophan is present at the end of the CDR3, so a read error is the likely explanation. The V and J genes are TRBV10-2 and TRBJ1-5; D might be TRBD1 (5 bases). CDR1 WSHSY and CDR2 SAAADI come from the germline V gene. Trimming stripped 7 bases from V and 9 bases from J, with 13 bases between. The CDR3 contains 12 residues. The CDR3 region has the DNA TGCGCCAGCAAGGGGCTTACCCCGCCCCAGCATCTT. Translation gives CASKGLTPPQHL.

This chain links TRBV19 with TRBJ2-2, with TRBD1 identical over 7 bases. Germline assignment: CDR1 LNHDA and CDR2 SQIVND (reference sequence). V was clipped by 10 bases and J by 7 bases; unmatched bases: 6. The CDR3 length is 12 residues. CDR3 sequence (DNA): TGTGCCACCGGGACAGCGAGCGGGGAGCTGTTTTTT. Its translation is CATGTASGELFF. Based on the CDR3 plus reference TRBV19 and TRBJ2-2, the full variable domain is DGGITQSPKYLFRKEGQNVTLSCEQNLNHDAMYWYRQDPGQGLRLIYYSQIVNDFQKGDIAEGYSVSREKKESFPLTVTSAQKNPTAFYLCATGTASGELFFGEGSRLTVL.

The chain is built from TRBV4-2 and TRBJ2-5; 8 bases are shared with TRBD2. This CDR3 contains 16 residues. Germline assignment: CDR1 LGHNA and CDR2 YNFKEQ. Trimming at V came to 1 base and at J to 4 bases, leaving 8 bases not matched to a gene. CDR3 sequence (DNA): TGTGCCAGCAGCCAAGGGATCGGGAGGGCCGGAGAGACCCAGTACTTC. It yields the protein CASSQGIGRAGETQYF.

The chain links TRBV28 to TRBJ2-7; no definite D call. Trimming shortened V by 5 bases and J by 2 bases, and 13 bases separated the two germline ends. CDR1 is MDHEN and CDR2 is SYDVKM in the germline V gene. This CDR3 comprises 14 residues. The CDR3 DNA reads TGTGCCAGCAGTCCCGTACTCATGACCTACGAGCAGTACTTC. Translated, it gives CASSPVLMTYEQYF.

CDR3 DNA sequence: TGCAGCGTTGAACTAGCCGGGGAGACCCAGTACTTC. Translated, it gives CSVELAGETQYF. The chain employs TRBV29-1 and TRBJ2-5, with D possibly being TRBD2 (5 bases). Deletions cut 2 bases from V and 5 bases from J, with 9 bases between. Germline CDR1 is SQVTM and CDR2 is ANQGSEA. CDR3 length: 12 residues.

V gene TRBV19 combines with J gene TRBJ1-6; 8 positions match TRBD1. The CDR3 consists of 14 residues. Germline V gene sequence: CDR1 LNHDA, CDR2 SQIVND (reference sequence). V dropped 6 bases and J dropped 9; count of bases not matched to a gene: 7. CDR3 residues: CASSLDRGTSPLHF. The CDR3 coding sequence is TGTGCCAGTAGCTTAGACAGGGGTACTTCACCCCTCCACTTT.

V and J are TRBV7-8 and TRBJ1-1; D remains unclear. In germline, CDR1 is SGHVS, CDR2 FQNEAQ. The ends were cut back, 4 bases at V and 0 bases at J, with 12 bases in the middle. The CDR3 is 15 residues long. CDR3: CASSSLTIMNTEAFF. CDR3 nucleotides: TGTGCCAGCAGCTCGCTGACAATTATGAACACTGAAGCTTTCTTT. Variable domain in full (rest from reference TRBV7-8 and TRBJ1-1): GAGVSQSPRYKVAKRGQDVALRCDPISGHVSLFWYQQALGQGPEFLTYFQNEAQLDKSGLPSDRFFAERPEGSVSTLKIQRTQQEDSAVYLCASSSLTIMNTEAFFGQGTRLTVV.

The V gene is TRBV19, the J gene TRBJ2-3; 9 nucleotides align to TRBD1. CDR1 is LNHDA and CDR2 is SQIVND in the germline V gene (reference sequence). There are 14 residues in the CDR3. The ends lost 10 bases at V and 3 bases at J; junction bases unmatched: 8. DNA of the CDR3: TGTGCCACTAACCCGGGACAGGGTACAGATACGCAGTATTTT. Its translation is CATNPGQGTDTQYF. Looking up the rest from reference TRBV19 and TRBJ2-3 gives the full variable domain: DGGITQSPKYLFRKEGQNVTLSCEQNLNHDAMYWYRQDPGQGLRLIYYSQIVNDFQKGDIAEGYSVSREKKESFPLTVTSAQKNPTAFYLCATNPGQGTDTQYFGPGTRLTVL.

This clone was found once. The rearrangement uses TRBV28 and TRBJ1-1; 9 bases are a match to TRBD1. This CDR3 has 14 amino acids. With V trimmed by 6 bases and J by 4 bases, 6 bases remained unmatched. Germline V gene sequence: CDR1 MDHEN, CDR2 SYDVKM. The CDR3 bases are TGTGCCAGCAGACTAGGACAGGGGAGCACTGAAGCTTTCTTT. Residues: CASRLGQGSTEAFF.

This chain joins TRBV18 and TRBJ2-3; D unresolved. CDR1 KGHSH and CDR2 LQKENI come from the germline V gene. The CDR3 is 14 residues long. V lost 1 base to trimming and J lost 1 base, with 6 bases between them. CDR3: CASSPRAGTDTQYF. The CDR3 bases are TGTGCCAGCTCACCACGAGCTGGCACAGATACGCAGTATTTT.

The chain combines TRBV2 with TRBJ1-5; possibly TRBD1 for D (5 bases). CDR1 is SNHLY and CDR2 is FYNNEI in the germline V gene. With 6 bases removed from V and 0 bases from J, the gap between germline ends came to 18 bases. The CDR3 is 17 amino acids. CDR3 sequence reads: CASRDREPGLSNQPQHF. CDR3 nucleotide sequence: TGTGCCAGCAGAGACCGGGAGCCAGGGCTTAGCAATCAGCCCCAGCATTTT.

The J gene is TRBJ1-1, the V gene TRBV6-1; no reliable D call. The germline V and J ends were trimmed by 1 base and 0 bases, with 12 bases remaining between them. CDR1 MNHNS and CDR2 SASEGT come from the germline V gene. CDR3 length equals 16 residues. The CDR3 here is CASSEGAGIMNTEAFF. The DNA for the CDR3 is TGTGCCAGCAGTGAAGGGGCAGGCATCATGAACACTGAAGCTTTCTTT.

The CDR3 DNA is TGCAGTGCTTCCTGGGGAGACGAGCAGTACTTC. Translated: CSASWGDEQYF. The genes are TRBV20-1 and TRBJ2-7, with D possibly matching TRBD2 (5 bases). The V end was cut by 5 bases, the J end by 5 bases, with 10 bases between. The germline V gene has CDR1 DFQATT and CDR2 SNEGSKA (reference sequence). This CDR3 is built from 11 residues.

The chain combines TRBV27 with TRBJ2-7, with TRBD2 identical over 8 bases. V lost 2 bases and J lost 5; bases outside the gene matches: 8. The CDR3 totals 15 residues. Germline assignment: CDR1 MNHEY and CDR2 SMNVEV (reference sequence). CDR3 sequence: CASSLKRPGRDEQYF. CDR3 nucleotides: TGTGCCAGCAGTTTAAAGCGACCCGGGAGGGACGAGCAGTACTTC.